Listed here are 27 T cell receptor beta chains from one sample, sequenced in a study of T cells after yellow fever vaccination. One entry per CDR3 protein results from TCRdb running MiXCR on the 5' RACE reads. The data contain hundreds of thousands of distinct CDR3 sequences, approximately 19% of them singletons. The sample in question was PBMCs, obtained before the yellow fever booster vaccination. Receptors were obtained from a young man who received the YFV17D yellow fever vaccine.

The chain links TRBV29-1 to TRBJ2-7; tentatively, D is TRBD2 (6 bases). With 6 bases removed from V and 2 bases from J, the gap between germline ends came to 17 bases. Germline CDR1 and CDR2: SQVTM and ANQGSEA. The CDR3 runs 14 residues. This CDR3 is CSVALVAATYEQYF. CDR3 nucleotide sequence: TGCAGCGTCGCGCTGGTAGCGGCAACCTACGAGCAGTACTTC.

In its sample, this clonotype was seen a few times. V and J are TRBV7-9 and TRBJ2-5, with a tentative D call TRBD1 (6 bases). In germline, CDR1 is SEHNR, CDR2 FQNEAQ (reference sequence). The CDR3 has 13 amino acids. V lost 3 bases and J lost 7, with 12 bases in between. The CDR3 DNA sequence: TGTGCCAGCAGCTTGGACAGCCCGGGGACCCAGTACTTC. Translation: CASSLDSPGTQYF. The full variable domain, in which reference TRBV7-9 and TRBJ2-5 provide the parts outside the CDR3, is DTGVSQNPRHKITKRGQNVTFRCDPISEHNRLYWYRQTLGQGPEFLTYFQNEAQLEKSRLLSDRFSAERPKGSFSTLEIQRTEQGDSAMYLCASSLDSPGTQYFGPGTRLLVL.

V usage is TRBV20-1 and J usage is TRBJ2-4, with no clear D. Germline CDR1 reads DFQATT; CDR2 reads SNEGSKA (reference sequence). V was clipped by 0 bases and J by 12 bases, with 9 bases between them. The CDR3 covers 11 residues. Here the CDR3 DNA reads TGCAGTGCTAGAGATCGCACGGCTCAGTACTTC. Residues: CSARDRTAQYF.

This clonotype has just a few counts. The chain joins TRBV6-5 to TRBJ2-3; D not resolved. The germline gives CDR1 MNHEY, CDR2 SVGAGI. The CDR3 has 11 amino acids. Trimming took 4 bases from V and 6 from J, leaving 5 bases between them. The DNA of the CDR3 is TGTGCCAGCAGTTCGTGGGATACGCAGTATTTT. Translated, it gives CASSSWDTQYF.

This rearrangement joins TRBV6-5 to TRBJ1-3, with D perhaps matching TRBD1 (6 bases). This CDR3 spans 15 amino acids. V lost 5 bases to trimming and J lost 2 bases, with 13 bases between them. The germline gives CDR1 MNHEY, CDR2 SVGAGI. CDR3: CASSISGGAGNTIYF. The CDR3 coding sequence is TGTGCCAGCAGTATCTCCGGGGGCGCTGGAAACACCATATATTTT.

The chain combines TRBV7-2 with TRBJ2-3; TRBD1 matches at 8 bases. There are 16 residues in the CDR3. Germline V CDR1 and CDR2: SGHTA, FQGNSA. V shed 0 bases, J shed 3 bases, and the junction held 5 bases outside the gene matches. For the CDR3, the DNA is TGTGCCAGCAGCTTAGCGAGGACAGGGAGTACAGATACGCAGTATTTT. This sequence encodes CASSLARTGSTDTQYF. The complete variable domain, with remaining parts taken from reference TRBV7-2 and TRBJ2-3, reads GAGVSQSPSNKVTEKGKDVELRCDPISGHTALYWYRQSLGQGLEFLIYFQGNSAPDKSGLPSDRFSAERTGGSVSTLTIQRTQQEDSAVYLCASSLARTGSTDTQYFGPGTRLTVL.

This clonotype was counted once. The V call is TRBV5-1, the J call TRBJ1-4; D ambiguous. Between the trimmed V and J ends, which lost 0 bases and 2 bases, there was a span of 23 bases. The CDR3 covers 20 residues. Germline lookup yields CDR1 SGHRS and CDR2 YFSETQ. The CDR3 DNA follows: TGCGCCAGCAGCTTGGCCCCCCGGGATAGGAGGATTACGACTAATGAAAAACTGTTTTTT. Translation: CASSLAPRDRRITTNEKLFF.

This clonotype was seen a few times. The rearrangement links TRBV29-1 to TRBJ2-7; 9 nucleotides line up with TRBD1. V trimming: 4 bases; J trimming: 7 bases; junction bases outside the gene matches: 8. In germline, CDR1 is SQVTM, CDR2 ANQGSEA. This CDR3 is 13 amino acids long. The CDR3 region is CSVGNRGRGEQYF. The CDR3 nucleotides read TGCAGCGTTGGCAACAGGGGGCGAGGTGAGCAGTACTTC.

A few counts support this clonotype. This CDR3 reads CASSLVSDMNTEAFF. In DNA, the CDR3 is TGCGCCAGCAGCTTGGTCTCAGACATGAACACTGAAGCTTTCTTT. V is TRBV5-1 and J is TRBJ1-1; D ambiguous. Germline V gene data show CDR1 as SGHRS and CDR2 as YFSETQ. This CDR3 has 15 residues. Trimming stripped 0 bases from V and 0 bases from J, with 9 bases between.

The J gene is TRBJ2-5, the V gene TRBV18; 10 bases are a match to TRBD2. V shed 3 bases, J shed 5 bases, and the junction held 6 bases outside the gene matches. Per germline, CDR1 KGHSH and CDR2 LQKENI. CDR3 size: 15 residues. The DNA for the CDR3 is TGTGCCAGCTCACCGGCCAGCGGGGGGGCGGAGACCCAGTACTTC. It is translated as CASSPASGGAETQYF.

This clonotype has ten or more counts. The gene calls are TRBV7-9 and TRBJ2-1; 15 bases align to TRBD2. Trimming at V came to 3 bases and at J to 9 bases, leaving 6 bases not matched to a gene. The CDR3 covers 16 residues. CDR1 and CDR2 (germline): SEHNR, FQNEAQ (reference sequence). The CDR3 sequence is CASSFGLAGGQSEQFF. CDR3 nucleotide sequence: TGTGCCAGCAGCTTCGGACTAGCGGGGGGGCAGAGTGAGCAGTTCTTC.

This clonotype was recorded a few times. V usage is TRBV7-2 and J usage is TRBJ2-3; 7 bases align to TRBD1. From germline, CDR1 is SGHTA and CDR2 FQGNSA. V was pared by 5 bases and J by 8 bases, with 7 bases of the junction left unmatched. CDR3 length equals 13 residues. The CDR3 DNA follows: TGTGCCAGCAGCCAAGGGGGCCCGGGTACGCAGTATTTT. Its translation: CASSQGGPGTQYF. Combining the CDR3 with reference TRBV7-2 and TRBJ2-3 gives the whole variable domain GAGVSQSPSNKVTEKGKDVELRCDPISGHTALYWYRQSLGQGLEFLIYFQGNSAPDKSGLPSDRFSAERTGGSVSTLTIQRTQQEDSAVYLCASSQGGPGTQYFGPGTRLTVL.

The rearrangement uses TRBV15 and TRBJ2-6; 9 bases map to TRBD1. The ends lost 6 bases at V and 0 bases at J; junction bases unmatched: 3. Germline lookup yields CDR1 LNHNV and CDR2 YYDKDF (reference sequence). The CDR3 spans 16 residues. The CDR3 loop is CATSLQGASGANVLTF. DNA for the CDR3: TGTGCCACCAGTCTACAGGGGGCCTCTGGGGCCAACGTCCTGACTTTC.

This clonotype was observed a handful of times. The chain links TRBV20-1 to TRBJ2-1; a weak D match, TRBD1 (6 bases). The ends were cut back, 5 bases at V and 5 bases at J, with 13 bases in the middle. CDR3 length: 13 amino acids. From germline, CDR1 is DFQATT and CDR2 SNEGSKA (reference sequence). Here the CDR3 reads CSAETPGDNEQFF. The CDR3 DNA reads TGCAGTGCTGAGACTCCAGGGGACAATGAGCAGTTCTTC.

This clonotype was seen ten or more times. The chain uses TRBV24-1 and TRBJ2-3; D is possibly TRBD1 or TRBD2 (5 bases each). This CDR3 has 16 residues. Trimming stripped 2 bases from V and 0 bases from J, with 11 bases between. The germline CDR1 and CDR2 sequences are KGHDR and SFDVKD. The CDR3 coding sequence is TGTGCCACCAGTGATTCGGGGACGGCTAGCACAGATACGCAGTATTTT. It yields the protein CATSDSGTASTDTQYF.

This clonotype was seen more than once but under ten times. This chain joins TRBV29-1 and TRBJ1-5; the D is unclear. The V end was cut by 7 bases, the J end by 6 bases, with 4 bases between. The CDR3 sequence is 9 residues long. The germline gives CDR1 SQVTM, CDR2 ANQGSEA. CDR3 region: CSAGQPQHF. CDR3 sequence (DNA): TGCAGCGCGGGTCAGCCCCAGCATTTT.

The J gene is TRBJ1-5, the V gene TRBV12-3 or TRBV12-4; possibly TRBD1 for D (6 bases). The CDR3 covers 14 residues. The V gene lost 4 bases and the J gene lost 3 bases, with 10 bases spanning the gap. The CDR3 spells CASSWGHSNQPQHF. CDR3 DNA sequence: TGTGCCAGCAGTTGGGGACACTCCAATCAGCCCCAGCATTTT.

This clonotype was seen a few times. The CDR3 loop is CASTTPPGQGGEQYF. DNA for the CDR3: TGTGCCAGCACAACTCCCCCAGGACAGGGCGGCGAGCAGTACTTC. This chain uses TRBV6-5 with TRBJ2-7, with 8 nucleotides matching TRBD1. V was pared by 7 bases and J by 6 bases, with 14 bases of the junction left unmatched. CDR1 and CDR2 (germline): MNHEY, SVGAGI. The CDR3 extends over 15 amino acids.

The sample holds a few counts of this clonotype. J is TRBJ1-1 and V is TRBV6-2 or TRBV6-3; the D gene is possibly TRBD1 (5 bases). CDR3 size: 15 residues. Trimming shortened V by 0 bases and J by 5 bases, and 13 bases separated the two germline ends. Germline lookup yields CDR1 MNHEY and CDR2 SVGEGT. The CDR3 loop reads CASSYSSGPSTEAFF. The CDR3 DNA sequence: TGTGCCAGCAGTTACTCTTCGGGGCCATCGACTGAAGCTTTCTTT.

This clonotype turned up a few times. The rearrangement links TRBV12-3 or TRBV12-4 to TRBJ1-2; 9 bases map to TRBD1. The CDR3 covers 16 residues. V trimming: 0 bases; J trimming: 7 bases; junction bases outside the gene matches: 9. The CDR3 region has the DNA TGTGCCAGCAGTTTAGCGCTAGGGACAGGGTTGTCTGGCTACACCTTC. Protein product: CASSLALGTGLSGYTF.

The chain has TRBV6-5 and TRBJ2-7, with 8 bases matching TRBD2. From germline, CDR1 is MNHEY and CDR2 SVGAGI. The junction had 16 bases not matched to a gene; V was cut back by 0 bases and J by 0 bases. The CDR3 runs to 20 residues. The DNA for the CDR3 is TGTGCCAGCAGTTACTCGGGAGTTGGCGGGGGGTTCGATAGCTCCTACGAGCAGTACGTC. Translating it yields CASSYSGVGGGFDSSYEQYV.

This chain uses TRBV6-1 with TRBJ2-1; D call uncertain. Trimming cost V 11 bases and J 6 bases, with 14 bases left between them. This CDR3 is built from 12 residues. Germline V CDR1 and CDR2: MNHNS, SASEGT. DNA of the CDR3: TGTGCCGGATCCACTGGGGTCAATGAGCAGTTCTTC. Amino acids: CAGSTGVNEQFF.

In its sample, this clonotype was seen a few times. The chain joins TRBV20-1 to TRBJ2-7; 7 bases align to TRBD1. Germline V gives CDR1 DFQATT, CDR2 SNEGSKA (reference sequence). The CDR3 contains 14 residues. The trim removed 0 bases at V and 4 bases at J, leaving 6 bases unmatched. CDR3 in amino acids: CSARDYRGRYEQYF. DNA for the CDR3: TGCAGTGCTAGAGATTACAGGGGAAGATACGAGCAGTACTTC.

V usage is TRBV6-1 and J usage is TRBJ2-3; a possible D gene is TRBD1 (6 bases). Trimming stripped 5 bases from V and 5 bases from J, with 11 bases between. Germline CDR1 and CDR2: MNHNS and SASEGT. The CDR3 contains 13 residues. The CDR3 sequence: CASSYQGIDTQYF. For the CDR3, the DNA is TGTGCCAGCAGTTACCAGGGGATAGATACGCAGTATTTT.

There are a few counts of this clonotype. The chain uses TRBV20-1 and TRBJ1-6, with D unresolved. V shed 3 bases and J shed 7 bases, with 10 bases lying between them. CDR1 is DFQATT, CDR2 SNEGSKA, per germline (reference sequence). This CDR3 comprises 13 residues. DNA for the CDR3: TGCAGTGCTAGTACCCTTAAAAATTCACCCCTCCACTTT. Residues: CSASTLKNSPLHF.

The chain has TRBV7-9 and TRBJ1-3; a weak D match, TRBD1 (5 bases). This CDR3 contains 13 residues. V lost 2 bases to trimming and J lost 4 bases, with 6 bases between them. Germline V CDR1 and CDR2: SEHNR, FQNEAQ (reference sequence). Here the CDR3 DNA reads TGTGCCAGCAGCTTACAGGGAGGAAACACCATATATTTT. Residues: CASSLQGGNTIYF. Combining the CDR3 with reference TRBV7-9 and TRBJ1-3 gives the whole variable domain DTGVSQNPRHKITKRGQNVTFRCDPISEHNRLYWYRQTLGQGPEFLTYFQNEAQLEKSRLLSDRFSAERPKGSFSTLEIQRTEQGDSAMYLCASSLQGGNTIYFGEGSWLTVV.

This clonotype has a handful of counts. The chain uses TRBV25-1 and TRBJ2-2; D is possibly TRBD2 (5 bases). The CDR3 loop spans 17 amino acids. CDR1 and CDR2 (germline): MGHDK, SYGVNS. V lost 2 bases to trimming and J lost 8 bases, with 21 bases between them. The CDR3 here is CASSEGFLGLRRGELFF. CDR3 DNA: TGTGCCAGCAGTGAAGGATTCCTAGGACTGCGTCGAGGGGAGCTGTTTTTT.